These 17 T cell receptor beta chains were sequenced from one sample in a study of T cell responses to AZD1222 COVID-19 vaccine. Profiling relied on immunoSEQ multiplex PCR, and the TCRdb table lists in-frame clones only, not all of them. The sample shows 120,000 or so clones, about 94% of them seen only once. The sample here was peripheral blood, taken 28 days after the second AZD1222 dose. These receptor sequences come from an adult who received the AZD1222 COVID-19 vaccine.

The genes are TRBV9 and TRBJ1-2, with D uncertain. Trimming removed 8 bases from V and 3 bases from J, with 17 bases in between. CDR1 is SGDLS and CDR2 is YYNGEE in the germline V gene. The length of the CDR3 is 14 residues. CDR3 sequence: CARLCTEPDYGYTF. CDR3 DNA sequence: TGTGCCAGGTTGTGCACAGAACCGGACTATGGCTACACCTTC. Supplemented by reference TRBV9 and TRBJ1-2, the full variable domain reads DSGVTQTPKHLITATGQRVTLRCSPRSGDLSVYWYQQSLDQGLQFLIQYYNGEERAKGNILERFSAQQFPDLHSELNLSSLELGDSALYFCARLCTEPDYGYTFGSGTRLTVV.

The chain uses TRBV6-5 and TRBJ1-1; no firm D call. Germline lookup yields CDR1 MNHEY and CDR2 SVGAGI. Between the trimmed V and J ends, which lost 2 bases and 2 bases, there was a span of 3 bases. The CDR3 spans 12 residues. CDR3 protein: CASSYLNTEAFF. CDR3 bases: TGTGCCAGCAGTTACCTTAACACTGAAGCTTTCTTT.

The CDR3 DNA is TGTGCCAGCAGTAGACTAGCGGGAGACGAGCAGTACTTC. It yields the protein CASSRLAGDEQYF. This chain uses TRBV27 with TRBJ2-7, with TRBD2 matching 12 bases. The length of the CDR3 is 13 residues. J gave up 5 bases and V 5 bases, and 1 base lay outside the gene matches. Germline V gene lookup returns CDR1 MNHEY and CDR2 SMNVEV (reference sequence).

V is TRBV4-2 and J is TRBJ2-3; TRBD2 matches 11 bases. The germline CDR1 and CDR2 sequences are LGHNA and YNFKEQ. CDR3 size: 18 residues. Trimming at V came to 4 bases and at J to 3 bases, leaving 12 bases not matched to a gene. The CDR3 DNA is TGTGCCAGCAGCCCGCACCCCAGACTAGCGGGACCAACAGATACGCAGTATTTT. Its protein is CASSPHPRLAGPTDTQYF.

The gene calls are TRBV11-2 and TRBJ2-1, with 8 bases identical to TRBD1. Germline V gene lookup returns CDR1 SGHAT and CDR2 FQNNGV. CDR3 length equals 11 residues. Trimming at V came to 4 bases and at J to 12 bases, leaving 2 bases not matched to a gene. CDR3 bases: TGTGCCAGCAGCTCCGGGACAGGGCAGTTCTTC. This codes for CASSSGTGQFF.

Only one count was recorded for this clone. The chain has TRBV3-1 (or the pseudogene TRBV3-2) and TRBJ1-2, with a tentative D call TRBD1 (5 bases). Trimming cost V 1 base and J 4 bases, with 10 bases left between them. The CDR3 has 14 amino acids. From germline, CDR1 is LGHDT and CDR2 YNNKEL (reference sequence). The CDR3 DNA reads as TGTGCCAGCAGCCAAGGGGGGGTTGGCTATGGCTACACCTTC. It yields the protein CASSQGGVGYGYTF.

The chain employs TRBV4-2 and TRBJ2-7, with TRBD2 matching 8 bases. Trimming removed 0 bases from V and 0 bases from J; junction bases left unmatched: 1. This CDR3 is built from 15 residues. The germline V gene encodes CDR1 LGHNA and CDR2 YNFKEQ. CDR3 coding DNA: TGTGCCAGCAGCCAAGAAAGCGGGGGCTCCTACGAGCAGTACTTC. Residues: CASSQESGGSYEQYF.

The chain combines TRBV3-1 (or the pseudogene TRBV3-2) with TRBJ2-1; 9 bases are shared with TRBD2. This CDR3 comprises 16 residues. Germline V gene lookup returns CDR1 LGHDT and CDR2 YNNKEL (reference sequence). With V trimmed by 4 bases and J by 6 bases, 10 bases remained unmatched. The chain's CDR3 is CASSPFASGIPNEQFF. In DNA form, the CDR3 reads TGTGCCAGCAGCCCCTTCGCTAGCGGGATTCCCAATGAGCAGTTCTTC.

The chain recombines TRBV3-1 (or the pseudogene TRBV3-2) with TRBJ1-1; D call uncertain. CDR1 LGHDT and CDR2 YNNKEL come from the germline V gene (reference sequence). V dropped 1 base and J dropped 3 bases, with 9 bases sitting between them. The CDR3 covers 14 residues. CDR3 in amino acids: CASSQGIPYTEAFF. DNA of the CDR3: TGTGCCAGCAGCCAAGGAATTCCGTACACTGAAGCTTTCTTT.

This clone was detected a few times. The chain links TRBV28 to TRBJ1-6, with 9 bases aligning to TRBD1. The germline V gene has CDR1 MDHEN and CDR2 SYDVKM. This CDR3 comprises 16 residues. After removal of 5 bases from V and 9 bases from J, the junction contained 11 bases not matched to a gene. CDR3 amino acids: CASSPYTGTGISPLHF. As DNA, the CDR3 is TGTGCCAGCAGTCCCTACACCGGGACAGGGATTTCACCCCTCCACTTT.

The chain uses TRBV6-5 and TRBJ1-2, with unresolved D. The CDR3 totals 15 residues. Trimming removed 5 bases from V and 0 bases from J, with 13 bases in between. CDR1 MNHEY and CDR2 SVGAGI come from the germline V gene. The CDR3 here is CASSQHRKANYGYTF. The CDR3 DNA sequence: TGTGCCAGCAGTCAACACAGAAAAGCTAACTATGGCTACACCTTC.

The chain couples TRBV29-1 to TRBJ2-5; D gene unclear. Germline CDR1 is SQVTM and CDR2 is ANQGSEA. V lost 7 bases to trimming and J lost 1 base, with 10 bases between them. CDR3 length: 12 amino acids. This CDR3 reads CSAKVVQETQYF. DNA of the CDR3: TGCAGCGCGAAGGTCGTCCAAGAGACCCAGTACTTC.

The chain is built from TRBV10-3 and TRBJ1-1; 7 nucleotides line up with TRBD1. With V trimmed by 6 bases and J by 0 bases, 4 bases remained unmatched. Germline loops: CDR1 ENHRY, CDR2 SYGVKD. The CDR3 covers 14 residues. CDR3 residues: CAIRGTVLNTEAFF. CDR3 coding DNA: TGTGCCATCAGGGGGACAGTACTGAACACTGAAGCTTTCTTT.

The chain combines TRBV28 with TRBJ1-1; 10 nucleotides match TRBD1. The CDR3 has 15 residues. V lost 3 bases to trimming and J lost 6 bases; unmatched junction nucleotides: 7. Germline loops: CDR1 MDHEN, CDR2 SYDVKM. Here the CDR3 DNA reads TGTGCCAGCAGTTTTAATCCGACAGGGGGCTCTGAAGCTTTCTTT. Its protein product is CASSFNPTGGSEAFF.

The J gene is TRBJ2-1, the V gene TRBV19; D unclear. The CDR3 extends over 16 amino acids. Germline CDR1 and CDR2: LNHDA and SQIVND (reference sequence). The germline V and J ends were trimmed by 0 bases and 0 bases, with 9 bases remaining between them. The CDR3 DNA reads as TGTGCCAGTAGTATAGATGCGGTTAGCTCCTACAATGAGCAGTTCTTC. This sequence encodes CASSIDAVSSYNEQFF.

The chain recombines TRBV30 with TRBJ1-2; D not certain. Germline loops: CDR1 GTSNPN, CDR2 SVGIG (reference sequence). Trimming left V 0 bases short and J 4 bases short, with 12 bases between. CDR3 length: 14 amino acids. CDR3 sequence: CAWSVHGDGYGYTF. CDR3 sequence (DNA): TGTGCCTGGAGTGTTCACGGGGATGGCTATGGCTACACCTTC.

This rearrangement joins TRBV18 to TRBJ1-1, with a weak D call TRBD1 (5 bases). This CDR3 has 15 residues. Per germline, CDR1 KGHSH and CDR2 LQKENI. The ends were cut back, 4 bases at V and 0 bases at J, with 12 bases in the middle. This CDR3 is CASSLGGLMNTEAFF. The CDR3 bases are TGTGCCAGCTCACTGGGGGGTTTAATGAACACTGAAGCTTTCTTT.